These 30 T cell receptor beta chains originate from one sample sequenced in a study of identical twins. TCRdb reprocessed the 5' RACE reads via MiXCR and lists one record per CDR3 protein. The sample lists approximately 690,000 distinct CDR3 sequences; roughly 6.2% were seen once. Sequences were obtained from naive T cells sorted from blood. The receptors shown here come from a man aged 18 to 35 in good health.

This clonotype showed up many times. CDR3 region: CASSAGRANTGELFF. The CDR3 DNA is TGTGCCAGCAGTGCGGGCAGGGCGAACACCGGGGAGCTGTTTTTT. The chain has TRBV12-3 or TRBV12-4 and TRBJ2-2, with D tentatively TRBD1 or TRBD2 (5 bases each). V was shortened by 5 bases and J by 0 bases, with 10 bases between the two germline ends. This CDR3 is 15 amino acids long.

This sequence joins TRBV2 and TRBJ2-7, with 11 bases lining up with TRBD1. After removal of 4 bases from V and 3 bases from J, the junction contained 5 bases not matched to a gene. CDR3 length equals 15 residues. CDR1 is SNHLY and CDR2 is FYNNEI in the germline V gene. The CDR3, as DNA: TGTGCCAGCAGTGCCCGGACAGGGGGCGGCTACGAGCAGTACTTC. It translates to CASSARTGGGYEQYF.

This clonotype was picked up many times. V is TRBV5-1 and J is TRBJ2-7, with 7 bases fitting TRBD1. With 4 bases clipped from V and 3 bases from J, the junction kept 7 bases outside the gene matches. Germline V gene lookup returns CDR1 SGHRS and CDR2 YFSETQ. This CDR3 is 14 amino acids long. The CDR3 coding sequence is TGCGCCAGCAGCCCCTCCGGGACAGACTACGAGCAGTACTTC. Amino acid sequence: CASSPSGTDYEQYF.

The chain is built from TRBV9 and TRBJ2-5; D is uncertain. CDR3 length equals 14 residues. V gave up 3 bases and J gave up 5 bases, with 14 bases separating them. CDR1 SGDLS and CDR2 YYNGEE come from the germline V gene. DNA of the CDR3: TGTGCCAGCAGCGATTCTCCTTCCCACGAGACCCAGTACTTC. It translates to CASSDSPSHETQYF.

The V gene is TRBV7-8, the J gene TRBJ2-7, with 7 bases matching TRBD2. Trimming at V came to 5 bases and at J to 13 bases, leaving 8 bases not matched to a gene. There are 11 residues in the CDR3. Germline V lookup: CDR1 SGHVS, CDR2 FQNEAQ. The CDR3 bases are TGTGCCAGCAGCCCAAGCGGGGACTTATACTTC. Residues: CASSPSGDLYF.

In its sample, this clonotype was seen many times. CDR3 residues: CASSTKRSSYNEQFF. In DNA form, the CDR3 reads TGCGCCAGCAGCACCAAGCGGAGCTCCTACAATGAGCAGTTCTTC. V usage is TRBV5-1 and J usage is TRBJ2-1; possibly TRBD2 for D (5 bases). The CDR3 is 15 amino acids. The germline V and J ends were trimmed by 4 bases and 0 bases, with 11 bases remaining between them. The V gene's germline CDR1 is SGHRS and CDR2 YFSETQ.

J is TRBJ2-1 and V is TRBV6-4; TRBD2 might be the D (6 bases). The CDR3 is 13 amino acids. The V and J ends lost 1 base and 9 bases respectively, with 10 bases between them. Per germline, CDR1 MRHNA and CDR2 SNTAGT. CDR3 sequence reads: CASSDLGGGEQFF. DNA of the CDR3: TGTGCCAGCAGTGACTTGGGAGGTGGTGAGCAGTTCTTC.

This clonotype turned up a few times. The DNA of the CDR3 is TGTGCCAGCAGTTACCGGGACAGCCTGAACACTGAAGCTTTCTTT. Translating it yields CASSYRDSLNTEAFF. The genes are TRBV6-5 and TRBJ1-1, with 7 bases lining up with TRBD1. CDR1 is MNHEY, CDR2 SVGAGI, per germline. V shed 2 bases and J 0 bases; nucleotides not matched to a gene: 3. This CDR3 is built from 15 residues.

This clonotype was seen at least ten times. The chain couples TRBV24-1 to TRBJ2-1, with 9 bases fitting TRBD1. The CDR3 extends over 16 amino acids. Trimming took 2 bases from V and 5 from J; bases not matched to a gene: 6. The germline CDR1 and CDR2 sequences are KGHDR and SFDVKD. The CDR3 reads CATSDWTGARHNEQFF. The CDR3 DNA is TGTGCCACCAGTGATTGGACAGGGGCGCGCCACAATGAGCAGTTCTTC.

This clonotype appeared many times. V gene TRBV5-1 combines with J gene TRBJ2-2, with 10 bases fitting TRBD2. V lost 4 bases and J lost 4; bases outside the gene matches: 4. The CDR3 runs 15 residues. CDR1 is SGHRS and CDR2 is YFSETQ in the germline V gene. The CDR3 DNA reads as TGCGCCAGCAGCGAAGCGGGAGGGAGCACCGGGGAGCTGTTTTTT. Protein sequence: CASSEAGGSTGELFF. The complete variable domain, with remaining parts taken from reference TRBV5-1 and TRBJ2-2, reads KAGVTQTPRYLIKTRGQQVTLSCSPISGHRSVSWYQQTPGQGLQFLFEYFSETQRNKGNFPGRFSGRQFSNSRSEMNVSTLELGDSALYLCASSEAGGSTGELFFGEGSRLTVL.

The table lists this clonotype with a few counts. The chain recombines TRBV4-1 with TRBJ2-7, with 8 bases aligning to TRBD1. The CDR3 has 14 amino acids. Germline V lookup: CDR1 MGHRA, CDR2 YSYEKL. J lost 3 bases, V lost 1 base, and 2 bases had no gene match. The CDR3 is CASSQAGQGYEQYV. CDR3 DNA sequence: TGCGCCAGCAGCCAAGCCGGACAGGGCTACGAGCAGTACGTC.

This clonotype was seen ten or more times. The chain joins TRBV7-2 to TRBJ2-5, with D tentatively TRBD2 (5 bases). V lost 5 bases, J lost 5 bases, and 12 bases lay in between. Per the germline V gene, CDR1 is SGHTA and CDR2 is FQGNSA. The CDR3 is 13 residues long. This CDR3 is CASSRGGLETQYF. CDR3 nucleotides: TGTGCCAGCAGCCGCGGAGGTTTGGAGACCCAGTACTTC.

This clonotype was observed a few times. V and J are TRBV5-5 and TRBJ2-7; TRBD1 agrees at 11 bases. Germline V gene sequence: CDR1 SGHKS, CDR2 YYEKEE (reference sequence). This CDR3 has 14 residues. The V segment lost 0 bases and the J segment 6 bases; nucleotides outside the gene matches: 2. The CDR3 loop is CASSLVGTGGEQYV. As DNA, the CDR3 is TGTGCCAGCAGCTTGGTGGGGACAGGGGGCGAGCAGTACGTC.

This clonotype was seen a few times. The chain carries TRBV4-2 and TRBJ2-1; 12 nucleotides match TRBD2. Trimming cost V 2 bases and J 3 bases; bases outside gene matches: 5. CDR3 length: 17 residues. Germline values: CDR1 LGHNA, CDR2 YNFKEQ. The CDR3 coding sequence is TGTGCCAGCAGCCAACTAGCGGGAGGGGCCTTCTACAATGAGCAGTTCTTC. Translating gives CASSQLAGGAFYNEQFF.

This clonotype was recorded many times. The CDR3 bases are TGCAGTGCTGGGGGAGGGAGAGCCTACGAGCAGTACTTC. Its translation is CSAGGGRAYEQYF. This chain joins TRBV20-1 and TRBJ2-7, with 7 positions matching TRBD2. The germline gives CDR1 DFQATT, CDR2 SNEGSKA (reference sequence). V gave up 5 bases and J gave up 2 bases; unmatched junction bases: 6. The length of the CDR3 is 13 residues.

This clonotype showed up many times. The chain carries TRBV28 and TRBJ2-7, with D perhaps matching TRBD2 (5 bases). The V end lost 3 bases, the J end lost 2 bases, and 8 bases lay between the germline ends. The germline CDR1 and CDR2 sequences are MDHEN and SYDVKM. This CDR3 has 13 residues. CDR3 protein: CASSFLAPYEQYF. In nucleotides, the CDR3 is TGTGCCAGCAGTTTTCTAGCCCCCTACGAGCAGTACTTC.

The chain carries TRBV4-3 and TRBJ2-1, with D perhaps assigned TRBD1 or TRBD2 (5 bases each). The germline V gene has CDR1 LGHNA and CDR2 YSLEER. The length of the CDR3 is 11 residues. The V end was cut by 4 bases, the J end by 13 bases, with 11 bases between. The DNA for the CDR3 is TGCGCCAGCAGCCCCGGGACGCCCCAGTTCTTC. Translated: CASSPGTPQFF.

V gene TRBV4-2 combines with J gene TRBJ2-5; a weak D match, TRBD1 (5 bases). The CDR3 loop spans 14 amino acids. Germline assignment: CDR1 LGHNA and CDR2 YNFKEQ. V was shortened by 0 bases and J by 5 bases, with 10 bases between the two germline ends. The CDR3 DNA follows: TGTGCCAGCAGCCAAGAGGTACAGGCGGAGACCCAGTACTTC. This codes for CASSQEVQAETQYF.

This clonotype was seen at least ten times. This chain joins TRBV12-3 or TRBV12-4 and TRBJ2-5; 8 bases fit TRBD1. With V trimmed by 4 bases and J by 4 bases, 14 bases remained unmatched. The CDR3 sequence is 17 residues long. The DNA of the CDR3 is TGTGCCAGCAGTTCCCTACCGGACAGGGTATCTCGAGAGACCCAGTACTTC. Its protein product is CASSSLPDRVSRETQYF.

In its sample, this clonotype was seen a few times. V and J are TRBV9 and TRBJ1-6; no definite D call. The length of the CDR3 is 13 residues. Germline CDR1 and CDR2: SGDLS and YYNGEE. V lost 0 bases and J lost 10, with 8 bases in between. CDR3 amino acids: CASSVGEVSPLHF. CDR3 nucleotides: TGTGCCAGCAGCGTAGGGGAAGTATCACCCCTCCACTTT.

The chain has TRBV10-2 and TRBJ1-4; D uncertain. Germline CDR1 WSHSY, CDR2 SAAADI. The CDR3 sequence is 14 residues long. V dropped 1 base and J dropped 8 bases, with 11 bases sitting between them. CDR3: CASSEFSRGEKLFF. DNA of the CDR3: TGCGCCAGCAGTGAGTTCTCTAGAGGGGAAAAACTGTTTTTT.

This clonotype was counted many times. This rearrangement joins TRBV27 to TRBJ2-7; 9 bases map to TRBD1. V shed 3 bases, J shed 4 bases, and the junction held 7 bases outside the gene matches. Germline CDR1 MNHEY, CDR2 SMNVEV (reference sequence). The CDR3 sequence is 15 residues long. The CDR3 region has the DNA TGTGCCAGCAGTTTCCGGGACAGGGTCCCTTACGAGCAGTACTTC. This encodes CASSFRDRVPYEQYF.

This clonotype was seen more than once but under ten times. The chain uses TRBV7-9 and TRBJ2-1, with D possibly being TRBD2 (6 bases). V was trimmed by 2 bases and J by 4 bases, leaving 15 bases between them. The CDR3 is made up of 16 amino acids. Germline V gene lookup returns CDR1 SEHNR and CDR2 FQNEAQ (reference sequence). The CDR3 here is CASSLSSGVRYNEQFF. The CDR3 nucleotides are TGTGCCAGCAGCTTAAGTTCGGGGGTAAGGTACAATGAGCAGTTCTTC. Variable domain in full (rest from reference TRBV7-9 and TRBJ2-1): DTGVSQNPRHKITKRGQNVTFRCDPISEHNRLYWYRQTLGQGPEFLTYFQNEAQLEKSRLLSDRFSAERPKGSFSTLEIQRTEQGDSAMYLCASSLSSGVRYNEQFFGPGTRLTVL.

This chain links TRBV15 with TRBJ2-5; tentative D call: TRBD2 (7 bases). CDR1 LNHNV and CDR2 YYDKDF come from the germline V gene (reference sequence). The CDR3 is 14 residues long. V gave up 5 bases and J gave up 4 bases, with 14 bases separating them. CDR3 in amino acids: CATSRPRGGETQYF. The CDR3 DNA reads as TGTGCCACCAGCCGTCCGAGGGGGGGAGAGACCCAGTACTTC.

The CDR3 loop reads CASSLLRGDSPLHF. The CDR3 DNA sequence: TGTGCCAGCAGTTTGTTGCGGGGGGATTCACCCCTCCACTTT. The V call is TRBV12-3 or TRBV12-4, the J call TRBJ1-6, with TRBD1 as a possible D gene (5 bases). The V and J ends lost 3 bases and 8 bases respectively, with 11 bases between them. The CDR3 extends over 14 amino acids.

The chain employs TRBV7-9 and TRBJ2-7; 10 positions agree with TRBD1. Germline-derived CDR1 and CDR2 are SEHNR and FQNEAQ (reference sequence). The V segment lost 5 bases and the J segment 6 bases; nucleotides outside the gene matches: 10. This CDR3 spans 15 amino acids. The CDR3 here is CASSPWGGTGVEQYF. The CDR3 DNA reads as TGTGCCAGCAGCCCCTGGGGCGGGACAGGGGTCGAGCAGTACTTC.

CDR3 in DNA: TGTGCCAGCAGGCCCGGACAGGGACGATCCTACGAGCAGTACTTC. Protein product: CASRPGQGRSYEQYF. J is TRBJ2-7 and V is TRBV6-2 or TRBV6-3; 8 nucleotides agree with TRBD1. From germline, CDR1 is MNHEY and CDR2 SVGEGT. The CDR3 consists of 15 residues. Losses at the gene ends were 6 bases for V and 1 base for J; bases not matched to a gene: 8.

At least ten counts were recorded for this clonotype. The rearrangement links TRBV12-3 or TRBV12-4 to TRBJ1-1, with D possibly being TRBD1 (5 bases). This CDR3 is built from 14 residues. V gave up 3 bases and J gave up 4 bases, with 12 bases separating them. The DNA for the CDR3 is TGTGCCAGCAGTTTCCAGGGTGGGGGCACTGAAGCTTTCTTT. Its protein product is CASSFQGGGTEAFF.

This clonotype has only a few counts. The chain combines TRBV12-3 or TRBV12-4 with TRBJ2-2; D uncertain. The CDR3 runs 14 residues. Trimming pared 1 base from V and 10 bases from J, leaving 13 bases between. The CDR3 sequence: CASSLVEESLELFF. CDR3 bases: TGTGCCAGCAGTTTAGTTGAGGAATCGTTGGAGCTGTTTTTT.

In this sample, this clonotype turned up many times. This chain uses TRBV6-1 with TRBJ2-3, with TRBD1 matching 7 bases. Germline V gene data show CDR1 as MNHNS and CDR2 as SASEGT. J gave up 2 bases and V 6 bases, and 11 bases lay outside the gene matches. The CDR3 runs 16 residues. The CDR3 sequence is CASSPRDRRVTDTQYF. The CDR3 bases are TGTGCCAGCAGCCCCAGGGACAGACGCGTCACAGATACGCAGTATTTT.